This T cell receptor beta chain originates from a study of blood T cell repertoires in COVID-19 (dated by TCRdb to about 2020). In terms of the full investigation: Samples from collaborators originated in the United States, Italy and Spain and spanned both the acute and convalescent phases of COVID-19. The material from the prospective study consisted of cDNA or gDNA derived from T cells, B-cell-depleted T cells, or PBMCs. Subjects who had been exposed to COVID-19, were actively infected with it, or had recovered from it provided the deeply sampled blood TCRbeta repertoires that made up the dataset. The repertoires were released in a freely available public database meant as a resource for research on the immune response to SARS-CoV-2. The samples were drawn from two sources: the first 160 participants of the ongoing ImmuneRACE study, and fewer than 1,500 subjects contributed by 6 global collaborators. Nearly every sample came with metadata listing a de-identified subject ID, COVID-19 status, age in years and sex. Where HLA class I and class II types were available, the types were taken from metadata supplied by the sample provider, not from assay-based typing. Paper-wide results and their limitations: The amount of clinical and demographic metadata varied by source and participant and was provided uncurated.

The collaborating institutions used their own protocols to collect whole blood in K2EDTA tubes. For TCRbeta analysis, collaborator samples were shipped as frozen whole blood, as isolated PBMCs, or as DNA extracted from either sample type. The germline V end is reduced by 2 bases and the J end by 5 bases; junction bases left unmatched: 4. CDR1 and CDR2 were assigned from the germline V gene (reference sequence) as WNHNN and SYGVQD. The CDR3 holds 15 amino acids from the cysteine to the phenylalanine. CDR3 DNA is the only sequence kept; it has 45 bases, read in frame from the first base. Details on this clone: Its recognized antigen is unknown. The input lacks base qualities; no much larger clone sits a single base away.

TCRbeta CDR3 regions were amplified from genomic DNA using the immunoSEQ Assay, a bias-controlled multiplex PCR. For the original study's pipeline: The number of nucleated cells in each sample was estimated from the amplification of reference gene primers within the assay. Sequence reads were collapsed and filtered to measure the absolute abundance of every unique TCRbeta CDR3 rearrangement. Productive Simpson clonality was computed per sample as the square root of Simpson's diversity index over productive rearrangements. TCRdb limited this immuneACCESS table to in-frame rearrangements with V and J called. A share of clones is missing; checked studies link under half to unresolved V genes, and the rest is unexplained. V, J and clone size are taken as reported in that table, and D and trimming were inferred from the DNA itself. The sample profile shows about 82,000 clones; 85% of them were found once. The biggest ten clones account for 18% of the sample.

The TCR originated in a man of 80 years or more with active or convalescent COVID-19. The sequence joins TRBV10-1 to TRBJ2-2; 8 bases in the middle match TRBD1. The sequencing sample was made of peripheral blood. CDR3 reads: CASSEVRGLTGELFF. The nucleotides read TGCGCCAGCAGTGAGGTCAGGGGGCTTACCGGGGAGCTGTTTTTT.